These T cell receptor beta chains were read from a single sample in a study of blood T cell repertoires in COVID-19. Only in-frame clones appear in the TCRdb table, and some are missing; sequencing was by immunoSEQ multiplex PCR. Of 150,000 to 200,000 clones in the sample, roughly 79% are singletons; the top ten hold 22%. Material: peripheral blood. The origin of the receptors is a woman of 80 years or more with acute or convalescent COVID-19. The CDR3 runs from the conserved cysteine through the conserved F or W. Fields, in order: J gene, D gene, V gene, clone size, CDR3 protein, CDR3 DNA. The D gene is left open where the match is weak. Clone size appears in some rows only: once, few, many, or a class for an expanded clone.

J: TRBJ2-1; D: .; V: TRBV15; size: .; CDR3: CATSGGGSKQFF; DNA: TGTGCCACCAGCGGCGGAGGTAGTAAGCAGTTCTTC
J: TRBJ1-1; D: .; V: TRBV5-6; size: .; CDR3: CASSGVRRIGAFF; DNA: TGTGCCAGCAGCGGAGTTAGAAGGATTGGGGCTTTCTTT
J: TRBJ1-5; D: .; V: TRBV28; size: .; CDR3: CASSLYGDQPQHF; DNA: TGTGCCAGCAGTTTATACGGAGATCAGCCCCAGCATTTT
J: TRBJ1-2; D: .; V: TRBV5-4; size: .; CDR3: CASSLIGREHGYTF; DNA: TGTGCCAGCAGCTTGATTGGCAGGGAACATGGCTACACCTTC
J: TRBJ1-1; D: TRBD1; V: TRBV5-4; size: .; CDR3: CASSWGQGVTEAFF; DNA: TGTGCCAGCAGCTGGGGACAGGGGGTCACTGAAGCTTTCTTT
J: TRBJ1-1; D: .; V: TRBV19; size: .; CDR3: CASSIVRRVGMNTEAFF; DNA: TGTGCCAGTAGTATCGTCCGGAGGGTCGGGATGAACACTGAAGCTTTCTTT
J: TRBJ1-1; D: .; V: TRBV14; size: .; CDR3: CASDNGGGTEAFF; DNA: TGTGCCAGCGATAATGGGGGGGGCACTGAAGCTTTCTTT
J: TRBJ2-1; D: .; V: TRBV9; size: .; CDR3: CASSVGGGVFSYNEQFF; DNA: TGTGCCAGCAGCGTAGGGGGGGGCGTATTCTCCTACAATGAGCAGTTCTTC
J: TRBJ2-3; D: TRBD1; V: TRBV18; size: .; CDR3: CASSPGTADTQYF; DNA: TGTGCCAGCTCGCCCGGGACAGCGGATACGCAGTATTTT
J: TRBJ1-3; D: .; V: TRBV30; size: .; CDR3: CAWSTSLSGNTIYF; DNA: TGTGCCTGGAGTACATCTCTTTCTGGAAACACCATATATTTT
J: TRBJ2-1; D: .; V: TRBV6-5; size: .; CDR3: CASSYSLPSNEQFF; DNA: TGTGCCAGCAGTTACTCTTTGCCTAGCAATGAGCAGTTCTTC
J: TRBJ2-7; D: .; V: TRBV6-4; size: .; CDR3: CASSDSPGEEQYF; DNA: TGTGCCAGCAGTGACTCACCGGGGGAGGAGCAGTACTTC
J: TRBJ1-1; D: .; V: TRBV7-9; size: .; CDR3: CASSPDREAFF; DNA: TGTGCCAGCAGTCCCGACAGGGAAGCTTTCTTT
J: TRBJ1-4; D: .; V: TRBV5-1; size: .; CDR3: CASSLVGASNEKLFF; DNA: TGCGCCAGCAGCTTGGTGGGGGCGAGTAATGAAAAACTGTTTTTT
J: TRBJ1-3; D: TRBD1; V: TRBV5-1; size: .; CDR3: CASSIGTGESGNTIYF; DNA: TGCGCCAGCAGCATAGGGACAGGGGAATCTGGAAACACCATATATTTT
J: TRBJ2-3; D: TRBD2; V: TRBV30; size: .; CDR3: CAWSVWTSERGGTQYF; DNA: TGTGCCTGGAGTGTATGGACTAGCGAAAGAGGAGGTACGCAGTATTTT
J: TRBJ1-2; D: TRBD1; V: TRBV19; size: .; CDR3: CASQKQGRSGGYTF; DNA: TGTGCCAGCCAGAAACAGGGGAGGTCGGGAGGCTACACCTTC
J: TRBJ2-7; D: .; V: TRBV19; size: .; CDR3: CASSMNLASTYEQYF; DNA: TGTGCCAGTAGTATGAACCTAGCGTCTACCTACGAGCAGTACTTC
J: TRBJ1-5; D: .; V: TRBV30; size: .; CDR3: CAWSSTGLKGQPQHF; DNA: TGTGCCTGGAGTTCCACAGGCCTCAAGGGTCAGCCCCAGCATTTT
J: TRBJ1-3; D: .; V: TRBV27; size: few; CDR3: CASSSSSGNTIYF; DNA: TGTGCCAGCAGTTCGAGCTCTGGAAACACCATATATTTT
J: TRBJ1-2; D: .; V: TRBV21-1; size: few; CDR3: CASSTLPTGNGYTF; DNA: TGTGCCAGCAGCACCCTGCCCACAGGGAATGGCTACACCTTC
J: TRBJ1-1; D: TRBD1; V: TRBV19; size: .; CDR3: CASGRQGTEAFF; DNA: TGTGCCAGCGGACGACAGGGAACTGAAGCTTTCTTT
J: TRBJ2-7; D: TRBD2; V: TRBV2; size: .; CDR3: CASILLTSVPHEQYF; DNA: TGTGCCAGCATCCTTCTAACTAGCGTCCCCCACGAGCAGTACTTC
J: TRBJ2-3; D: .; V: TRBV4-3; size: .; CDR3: CASSQVNRVADTQYF; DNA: TGCGCCAGCAGCCAAGTAAACAGGGTGGCAGATACGCAGTATTTT
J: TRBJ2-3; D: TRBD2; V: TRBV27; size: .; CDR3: CASSLGLAGGDTQYF; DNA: TGTGCCAGCAGTTTGGGACTAGCGGGTGGAGATACGCAGTATTTT
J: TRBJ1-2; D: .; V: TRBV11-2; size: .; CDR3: CASSLWAGRGYTF; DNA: TGTGCCAGCAGCTTGTGGGCGGGGAGAGGCTACACCTTC
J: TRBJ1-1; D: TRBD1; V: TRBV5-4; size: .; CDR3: CASSLGGAFTEAFF; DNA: TGTGCCAGCAGCTTAGGGGGCGCATTCACTGAAGCTTTCTTT
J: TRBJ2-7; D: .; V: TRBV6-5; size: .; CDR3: CASSTAYEQYF; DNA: TGTGCCAGCAGTACGGCCTACGAGCAGTACTTC
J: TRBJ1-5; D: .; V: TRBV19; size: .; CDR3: CASNPKQGNQPQHF; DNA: TGTGCCAGTAACCCCAAGCAGGGCAATCAGCCCCAGCATTTT
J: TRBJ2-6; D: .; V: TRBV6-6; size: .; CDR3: CASGALDVLTF; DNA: TGTGCCAGCGGGGCCTTGGACGTCCTGACTTTC
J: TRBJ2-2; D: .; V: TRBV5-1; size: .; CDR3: CASSYRDSYTGELFF; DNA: TGCGCCAGCAGCTACCGGGACTCCTACACCGGGGAGCTGTTTTTT
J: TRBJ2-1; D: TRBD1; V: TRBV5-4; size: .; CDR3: CASSFGQAIDEQFF; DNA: TGTGCCAGCAGCTTTGGACAGGCGATCGATGAGCAGTTCTTC
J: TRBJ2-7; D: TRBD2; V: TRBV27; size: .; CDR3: CASNGLAGEQYF; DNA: TGTGCCAGCAACGGACTAGCGGGCGAGCAGTACTTC
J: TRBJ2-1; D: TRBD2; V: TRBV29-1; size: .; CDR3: CSSRGSGVKDSYNEQFF; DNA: TGCAGCTCCCGGGGAAGCGGGGTAAAGGACTCCTACAATGAGCAGTTCTTC
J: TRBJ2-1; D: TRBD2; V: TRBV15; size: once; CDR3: CATSRASGSYEQFF; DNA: TGTGCCACCAGCAGGGCTAGCGGGAGCTATGAGCAGTTCTTC
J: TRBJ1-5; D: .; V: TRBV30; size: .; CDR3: CAWSAGQYSNQPQHF; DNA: TGTGCCTGGAGCGCCGGACAGTATAGCAATCAGCCCCAGCATTTT
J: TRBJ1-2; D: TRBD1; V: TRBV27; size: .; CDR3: CASNRDSRFYGYTF; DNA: TGTGCCAGCAACCGGGACAGTAGGTTCTATGGCTACACCTTC
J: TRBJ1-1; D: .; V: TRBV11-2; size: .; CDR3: CASSKRQQTNTEAFF; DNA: TGTGCCAGCAGCAAACGACAGCAGACCAACACTGAAGCTTTCTTT
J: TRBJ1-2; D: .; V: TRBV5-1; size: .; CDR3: CASSLGQSYGYTF; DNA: TGCGCCAGCAGCTTGGGACAGTCCTATGGCTACACCTTC
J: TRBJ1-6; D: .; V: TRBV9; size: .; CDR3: CASSEQGGGYSPLHF; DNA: TGTGCCAGCAGCGAACAGGGTGGCGGGTATTCACCCCTCCACTTT
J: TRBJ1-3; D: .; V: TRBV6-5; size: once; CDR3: CASSSLASGNTIYF; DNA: TGTGCCAGCAGTTCCCTAGCCTCTGGAAACACCATATATTTT
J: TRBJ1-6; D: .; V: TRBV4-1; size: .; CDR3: CASKDQGLNSPLHF; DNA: TGCGCCAGCAAGGATCAGGGCCTTAATTCACCCCTCCACTTT
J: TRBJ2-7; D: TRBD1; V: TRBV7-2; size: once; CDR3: CASSNRQGRGEQYF; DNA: TGTGCCAGCAGCAATCGACAGGGGAGAGGCGAGCAGTACTTC
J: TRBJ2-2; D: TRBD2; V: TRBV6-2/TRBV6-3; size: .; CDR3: CASSQASGNTGELFF; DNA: TGTGCCAGCAGTCAGGCTAGCGGGAACACCGGGGAGCTGTTTTTT
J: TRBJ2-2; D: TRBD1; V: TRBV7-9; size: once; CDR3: CASSVRRTGGRTGELFF; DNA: TGTGCCAGCAGCGTTAGGAGGACAGGGGGCCGGACCGGGGAGCTGTTTTTT
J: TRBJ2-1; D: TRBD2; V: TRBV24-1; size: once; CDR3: CATSDSGTSGSIYEQFF; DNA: TGTGCCACCAGTGATTCGGGGACTAGCGGGAGTATCTATGAGCAGTTCTTC
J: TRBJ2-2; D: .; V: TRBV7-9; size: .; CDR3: CASSFTQGSGELFF; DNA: TGTGCCAGCAGCTTTACACAGGGTAGCGGGGAGCTGTTTTTT
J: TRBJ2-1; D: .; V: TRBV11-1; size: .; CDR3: CASSSGRIYNEQFF; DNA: TGTGCCAGCAGCTCGGGTCGGATCTACAATGAGCAGTTCTTC
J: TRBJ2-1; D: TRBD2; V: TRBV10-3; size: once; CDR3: CAIARTSNEQFF; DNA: TGTGCCATCGCTCGGACTAGCAATGAGCAGTTCTTC
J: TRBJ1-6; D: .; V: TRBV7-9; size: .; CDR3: CASSLSGADSPLHF; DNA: TGTGCCAGCAGCCTCTCAGGGGCCGATTCACCCCTCCACTTT